These 3 T cell receptor beta chains share one sample of origin, sequenced in a study of tumor-infiltrating lymphocytes in primary liver carcinoma. Unsorted bulk tissue, about 17-34 mg of it, served as the source for co-extraction of RNA and DNA. A primer in the constant region served to generate TCR beta cDNA from about 480 ng of total RNA. It was through three nested multiplex PCR rounds of slightly modified ARM-PCR that TCR beta libraries arose. Both of the initial two PCR rounds ran for roughly 10 cycles and employed TRBV1-TRBV30 forward primers alongside a C-beta reverse primer. TCRdb redid the calling of the multiplex PCR reads with MiXCR, one entry per CDR3 protein. The repertoire consists of 20,000 to 25,000 distinct CDR3 sequences, with roughly 85% occurring once and the leading ten covering around 40%. Sequenced input: liver tumor tissue from sampling region 1. Stated subset: tumor region T1, superior pole. These receptors all come from a woman aged 25-40 years with primary liver carcinoma and hepatitis B virus infection.

Concerning this clonotype: Sequence at one end of the junction differs from germline and may be a read error. The J gene is TRBJ2-1, the V gene TRBV11-3; 7 nucleotides line up with TRBD2. The CDR3 loop spans 14 amino acids. The germline CDR1 and CDR2 sequences are SGHNT and YENEEA. CDR3: CASSRPAGRYVQSF. The DNA for the CDR3 is TGTGCCAGCAGCCGACCAGCGGGGAGGTATGTGCAGTCCTTC.

Concerning this clonotype itself: The DNA is omitted, as the CDR3 cannot be located on it reliably, and the CDR3 follows TCRdb's listing. The V gene is TRBV11-3, the J gene TRBJ2-7; the D call TRBD1 from the table was never checked on the DNA. Germline-derived CDR1 and CDR2 are SGHNT and YENEEA. The CDR3 sequence runs 15 residues, both termini included. CDR3 region: CACSVGTGTTYEQYF.

On this clonotype itself: A much larger clone lies a single base off, so this may be a read error. The rearrangement joins TRBV5-5 to TRBJ2-3; D is perhaps TRBD1 or TRBD2 (6 bases each). The CDR3 length is 16 residues. Germline CDR1 SGHKS, CDR2 YYEKEE (reference sequence). The CDR3 nucleotides are TGTGCCAGCGGCTTTGCCGCGAAGGGGGGCACAGATACGAAGTATTTT. This codes for CASGFAAKGGTDTKYF.